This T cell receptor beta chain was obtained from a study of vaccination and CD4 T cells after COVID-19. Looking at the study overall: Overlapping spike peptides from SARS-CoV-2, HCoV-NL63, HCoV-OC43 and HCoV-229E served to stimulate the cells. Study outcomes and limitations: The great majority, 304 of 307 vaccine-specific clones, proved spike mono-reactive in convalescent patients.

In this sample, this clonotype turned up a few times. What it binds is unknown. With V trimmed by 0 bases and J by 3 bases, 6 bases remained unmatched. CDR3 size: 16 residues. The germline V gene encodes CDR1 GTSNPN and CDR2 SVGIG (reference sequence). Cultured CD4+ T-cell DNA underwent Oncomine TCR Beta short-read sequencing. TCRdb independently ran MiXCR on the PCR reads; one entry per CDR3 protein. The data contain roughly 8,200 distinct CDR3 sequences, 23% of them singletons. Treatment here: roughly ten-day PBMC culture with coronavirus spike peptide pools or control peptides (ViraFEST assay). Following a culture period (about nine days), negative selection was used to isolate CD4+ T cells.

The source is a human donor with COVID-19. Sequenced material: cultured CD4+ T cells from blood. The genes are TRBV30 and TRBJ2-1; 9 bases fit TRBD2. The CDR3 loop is CAWSVLAGGVYNEQFF. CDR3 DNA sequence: TGTGCCTGGAGTGTACTCGCGGGGGGGGTCTACAATGAGCAGTTCTTC. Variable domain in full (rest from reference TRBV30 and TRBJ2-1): SQTIHQWPATLVQPVGSPLSLECTVEGTSNPNLYWYRQAAGRGLQLLFYSVGIGQISSEVPQNLSASRPQDRQFILSSKKLLLSDSGFYLCAWSVLAGGVYNEQFFGPGTRLTVL.